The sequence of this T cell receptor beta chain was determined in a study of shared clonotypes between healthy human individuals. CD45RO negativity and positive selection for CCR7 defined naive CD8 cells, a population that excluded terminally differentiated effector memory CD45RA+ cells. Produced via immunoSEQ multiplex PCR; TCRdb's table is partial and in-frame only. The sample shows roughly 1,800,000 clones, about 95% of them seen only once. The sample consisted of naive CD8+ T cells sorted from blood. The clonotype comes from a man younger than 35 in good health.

The CDR3, as DNA: TGTGCCAGCAGTTTATCGTCCGGGGTGACTGAAGCTTTCTTT. Translating it yields CASSLSSGVTEAFF. The genes are TRBV27 and TRBJ1-1; no firm D call. The V and J ends lost 0 bases and 5 bases respectively, with 10 bases between them. Per germline, CDR1 MNHEY and CDR2 SMNVEV (reference sequence). This CDR3 has 14 residues.